The clone carrying this T cell receptor beta chain was observed at least ten times. The germline gives CDR1 ENHRY, CDR2 SYGVKD. Trimming left V 8 bases short and J 2 bases short, with 10 bases between. The CDR3 has 13 residues. The data stem from a study of regulatory T cells in long-lasting Graves disease. Time point denoted: newly diagnosed GD, antithyroid drugs for less than 3 months. The TCR library was prepared using RNA isolated from PBMCs. Arm-PCR of CDR3 regions and iRepertoire HTBI primers were used to build TCR beta libraries. From the multiplex PCR reads, TCRdb called clonotypes with MiXCR, one entry per CDR3 protein. The data show 500,000 to 700,000 distinct CDR3 sequences, with about 15% seen just once and approximately 18% held by the top ten. These same records also appear under a second study, on T cells in Graves' hyperthyroidism and ophthalmopathy. That source reports: HTBI primers drove first-round RT-PCR of the TCR CDR3.

The sequencing used peripheral blood mononuclear cells (PBMCs), collected at new diagnosis, from a patient treated with antithyroid drugs. The V gene is TRBV10-3, the J gene TRBJ1-5, with D tentatively TRBD1 (5 bases). This clonotype was sampled from a woman under 40 with Graves disease. CDR3 bases: TGTGCCATCGGGAGGGGTGGCAATCAGCCCCAGCATTTT. This sequence encodes CAIGRGGNQPQHF.